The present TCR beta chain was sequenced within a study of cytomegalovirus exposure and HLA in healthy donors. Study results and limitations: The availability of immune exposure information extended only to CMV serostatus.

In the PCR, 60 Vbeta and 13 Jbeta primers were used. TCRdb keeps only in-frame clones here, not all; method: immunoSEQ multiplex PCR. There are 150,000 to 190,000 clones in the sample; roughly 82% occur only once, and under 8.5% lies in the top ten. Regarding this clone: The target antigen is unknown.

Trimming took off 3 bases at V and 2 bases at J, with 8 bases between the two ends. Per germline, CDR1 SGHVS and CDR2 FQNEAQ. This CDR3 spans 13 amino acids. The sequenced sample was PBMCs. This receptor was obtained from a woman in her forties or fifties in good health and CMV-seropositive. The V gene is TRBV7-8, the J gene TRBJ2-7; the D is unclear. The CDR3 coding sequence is TGTGCCAGCAGCTTTAGCAGTACCTACGAGCAGTACTTC. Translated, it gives CASSFSSTYEQYF.